Described below is a single T cell receptor (beta chain) sequence and its context. These data are taken from a study of human versus mouse CDR3 diversity and MHC coevolution. Generated by immunoSEQ multiplex PCR, the TCRdb table keeps only in-frame clones and is missing some. In the table there are 75,000 to 90,000 clones, just over 90% of which are singletons. This CDR3 region has 12 residues. The junction had 2 bases not matched to a gene; V was cut back by 6 bases and J by 0 bases. The germline gives CDR1 SQVTM, CDR2 ANQGSEA. The specimen sequenced was naive CD4+ T cells from blood. Subset in this sample: CD45RO-negative CD62L-positive naive CD4 T cells. V gene TRBV29-1 combines with J gene TRBJ2-7; TRBD1 matches at 7 bases. This TCR was sampled from a person between 30 and 69 years old in good health. The DNA for the CDR3 is TGCAGCGTCAACAGGGGCTCCTACGAGCAGTACTTC. This codes for CSVNRGSYEQYF.